These 16 T cell receptor beta chains originate from one sample sequenced in a study of shared clonotypes between healthy human individuals. As defined, naive CD8 cells were CD45RO-negative and positively selected for CCR7, with terminally differentiated effector memory CD45RA+ cells excluded. Profiling relied on immunoSEQ multiplex PCR, and the TCRdb table lists in-frame clones only, not all of them. Of more than 2 million clones in the sample, 93% were seen once. The sequencing input was naive CD8+ T cells from PBMCs. These TCRs come from a man in his late teens or twenties in good health. Some clones in this sample may be carry-over from other donors' samples.

The chain employs TRBV23-1 and TRBJ2-3; TRBD2 might be the D (5 bases). TRBV23-1 is an ORF; its function is uncertain. V dropped 0 bases and J dropped 0 bases, with 13 bases sitting between them. This CDR3 contains 17 residues. The CDR3 DNA is TGCGCCAGCAGTCAATCGTCCGGGGTCGGGAGCACAGATACGCAGTATTTT. Amino acid sequence: CASSQSSGVGSTDTQYF.

In nucleotides, the CDR3 is TGTGCCAGCAGAGCCAGACAGGTCTACGAGCAGTACTTC. The encoded protein is CASRARQVYEQYF. This chain joins TRBV28 and TRBJ2-7; tentative D call: TRBD1 (6 bases). The CDR3 consists of 13 residues. Germline loops: CDR1 MDHEN, CDR2 SYDVKM. Trimming removed 6 bases from V and 3 bases from J, with 12 bases in between.

The rearrangement uses TRBV12-2 and TRBJ2-7; the D call in the table, TRBD2, was not verified against the DNA. TRBV12-2 counts as a pseudogene. The CDR3 loop spans 15 amino acids. The CDR3 DNA sequence: TGTGCAAGTCGCTCCCGGACTAGCGGGGCTTACGAGCAGTACTTC. Its translation is CASRSRTSGAYEQYF.

The chain combines TRBV9 with TRBJ1-1; 8 bases match TRBD1. Germline CDR1 reads SGDLS; CDR2 reads YYNGEE. The CDR3 loop spans 15 amino acids. Trimming took 3 bases from V and 3 from J; bases not matched to a gene: 7. CDR3 nucleotides: TGTGCCAGCAGCGCGAGACAGGGGTCCTACACTGAAGCTTTCTTT. As protein: CASSARQGSYTEAFF.

The genes are TRBV19 and TRBJ2-2, with TRBD1 identical over 8 bases. The CDR3 is 16 residues long. V lost 5 bases and J lost 1; bases outside the gene matches: 6. Looked up from germline, CDR1 is LNHDA and CDR2 is SQIVND (reference sequence). The CDR3 DNA sequence: TGTGCCAGTAGTCCTACCGGGACAGGGAACACCGGGGAGCTGTTTTTT. Its protein is CASSPTGTGNTGELFF. Filled out from reference TRBV19 and TRBJ2-2, the complete variable domain reads DGGITQSPKYLFRKEGQNVTLSCEQNLNHDAMYWYRQDPGQGLRLIYYSQIVNDFQKGDIAEGYSVSREKKESFPLTVTSAQKNPTAFYLCASSPTGTGNTGELFFGEGSRLTVL.

The gene calls are TRBV27 and TRBJ2-4, with 7 nucleotides matching TRBD2. The V gene end was trimmed by 5 bases and the J gene end by 4 bases; junction bases not matched to a gene: 5. There are 14 residues in the CDR3. The germline V gene encodes CDR1 MNHEY and CDR2 SMNVEV (reference sequence). The CDR3 region is CASSPLAEKNIQYF. The CDR3 bases are TGTGCCAGCAGTCCTCTAGCGGAAAAAAACATTCAGTACTTC.

This clone appeared a single time. This chain uses TRBV28 with TRBJ2-1; 7 positions agree with TRBD2. After removal of 2 bases from V and 3 bases from J, the junction contained 4 bases not matched to a gene. Germline CDR1 MDHEN, CDR2 SYDVKM. CDR3 size: 15 residues. Here the CDR3 reads CASSLTSENYNEQFF. The DNA for the CDR3 is TGTGCCAGCAGTTTAACTAGCGAGAACTACAATGAGCAGTTCTTC.

CDR3 loop: CANTQGIFGNQPQHF. The CDR3 bases are TGTGCCAACACACAGGGGATTTTTGGCAATCAGCCCCAGCATTTT. The chain combines TRBV7-2 with TRBJ1-5; 7 bases are a match to TRBD1. CDR1 is SGHTA and CDR2 is FQGNSA in the germline V gene. The CDR3 spans 15 residues. After removal of 10 bases from V and 2 bases from J, the junction contained 11 bases not matched to a gene.

V is TRBV5-4 and J is TRBJ2-7; D is perhaps TRBD1 (6 bases). CDR3 length: 14 residues. The V and J ends lost 4 bases and 3 bases respectively, with 14 bases between them. Germline V CDR1 and CDR2: SGHNT, YYREEE (reference sequence). This CDR3 reads CASSDRDTYYEQYF. CDR3 DNA: TGTGCCAGCAGCGACCGGGACACTTACTACGAGCAGTACTTC.

This clone has a single count. The rearrangement joins TRBV9 to TRBJ2-6; 9 bases align to TRBD2. J gave up 0 bases and V 4 bases, and 11 bases lay outside the gene matches. Germline CDR1 is SGDLS and CDR2 is YYNGEE. The CDR3 contains 19 residues. The CDR3 DNA is TGTGCCAGCAGCCCCTTTAGCGGGAGCCTAAACTCTGGGGCCAACGTCCTGACTTTC. It specifies CASSPFSGSLNSGANVLTF. Full variable domain (remainder filled in from reference TRBV9 and TRBJ2-6): DSGVTQTPKHLITATGQRVTLRCSPRSGDLSVYWYQQSLDQGLQFLIQYYNGEERAKGNILERFSAQQFPDLHSELNLSSLELGDSALYFCASSPFSGSLNSGANVLTFGAGSRLTVL.

The chain combines TRBV19 with TRBJ2-1, with D possibly matching TRBD2 (6 bases). The V end lost 6 bases, the J end lost 8 bases, and 14 bases lay between the germline ends. This CDR3 comprises 13 residues. CDR1 is LNHDA, CDR2 SQIVND, per germline (reference sequence). The DNA for the CDR3 is TGTGCCAGTAGCACTACTAGCTTCGATGAGCAGTTCTTC. Translating it yields CASSTTSFDEQFF.

The chain links TRBV28 to TRBJ2-1; TRBD2 is a possible D gene (5 bases). V was pared by 3 bases and J by 4 bases, with 19 bases between. The CDR3 has 17 amino acids. Germline-derived CDR1 and CDR2 are MDHEN and SYDVKM. CDR3 in amino acids: CASSFPPVGSGYNEQFF. DNA of the CDR3: TGTGCCAGCAGTTTCCCCCCCGTAGGGTCGGGGTACAATGAGCAGTTCTTC.

J is TRBJ1-1 and V is TRBV5-1; 8 nucleotides match TRBD1. CDR1 is SGHRS and CDR2 is YFSETQ in the germline V gene. CDR3 length equals 15 residues. Trimming cost V 7 bases and J 3 bases; bases outside gene matches: 11. The CDR3 DNA reads as TGCGCCAGCGGCCAGAAGCAGGGGGCTGACACTGAAGCTTTCTTT. Translating gives CASGQKQGADTEAFF.

The chain recombines TRBV7-9 with TRBJ1-1, with TRBD1 matching 7 bases. With 5 bases clipped from V and 0 bases from J, the junction kept 12 bases outside the gene matches. This CDR3 region has 17 residues. Germline values: CDR1 SEHNR, CDR2 FQNEAQ (reference sequence). The CDR3 DNA follows: TGTGCCAGCAGCCAAAGTGGGGACAGCGGGGTGAACACTGAAGCTTTCTTT. Encoded protein: CASSQSGDSGVNTEAFF.

This chain connects TRBV2 to TRBJ2-7, with 8 bases identical to TRBD2. Germline CDR1 reads SNHLY; CDR2 reads FYNNEI. The CDR3 is 16 residues long. The ends lost 1 base at V and 2 bases at J; junction bases unmatched: 7. The chain's CDR3 is CASSEGSGLATYEQYF. In nucleotides, the CDR3 is TGTGCCAGCAGTGAAGGGTCCGGACTAGCTACCTACGAGCAGTACTTC.

For the CDR3, the DNA is TGTGCCAGCCGGAATAGCTCCTACGAGCAGTACTTC. This translates into CASRNSSYEQYF. The chain employs TRBV19 and TRBJ2-7; D call uncertain. The V gene's germline CDR1 is LNHDA and CDR2 SQIVND (reference sequence). The V end lost 9 bases, the J end lost 0 bases, and 9 bases lay between the germline ends. The CDR3 has 12 amino acids.